This T cell receptor (beta chain) was documented in a study of cytomegalovirus exposure and HLA in healthy donors. V was clipped by 4 bases and J by 4 bases; unmatched bases: 9. CDR1 and CDR2 (germline): MDHEN, SYDVKM. This CDR3 spans 16 amino acids. This PCR relied on a set of 60 Vbeta primers and 13 Jbeta primers. The assay was immunoSEQ multiplex PCR, and TCRdb's table has in-frame clones only and misses some. The sample includes approximately 110,000 clones, 73% of them seen just once. The receptor was derived from a man in his sixties in good health and CMV-seropositive. Sequenced: PBMCs. The chain couples TRBV28 to TRBJ1-5; 8 bases line up with TRBD1. The CDR3 nucleotides are TGTGCCAGCAGTTCTGAGGGACAGGTTGAAAATCAGCCCCAGCATTTT. It encodes CASSSEGQVENQPQHF.